This T cell receptor (beta chain) is from a study of blood T cell repertoires in COVID-19. The CDR3 is made up of 15 amino acids. Germline V gene sequence: CDR1 MGHRA, CDR2 YSYEKL. V was shortened by 1 base and J by 2 bases, with 12 bases between the two germline ends. Clones were sequenced by immunoSEQ multiplex PCR, and TCRdb holds only the in-frame ones, with some missing. The table includes some 150,000 clones, 80% to 90% detected once. V gene TRBV4-1 combines with J gene TRBJ2-7, with D possibly TRBD2 on 5 matching bases. The material sequenced was peripheral blood. The sequence was collected from a woman in her sixties with acute or convalescent COVID-19. This CDR3 is CASSQAGVSTYEQYF. Here the CDR3 DNA reads TGCGCCAGCAGCCAAGCCGGGGTTTCAACCTACGAGCAGTACTTC.